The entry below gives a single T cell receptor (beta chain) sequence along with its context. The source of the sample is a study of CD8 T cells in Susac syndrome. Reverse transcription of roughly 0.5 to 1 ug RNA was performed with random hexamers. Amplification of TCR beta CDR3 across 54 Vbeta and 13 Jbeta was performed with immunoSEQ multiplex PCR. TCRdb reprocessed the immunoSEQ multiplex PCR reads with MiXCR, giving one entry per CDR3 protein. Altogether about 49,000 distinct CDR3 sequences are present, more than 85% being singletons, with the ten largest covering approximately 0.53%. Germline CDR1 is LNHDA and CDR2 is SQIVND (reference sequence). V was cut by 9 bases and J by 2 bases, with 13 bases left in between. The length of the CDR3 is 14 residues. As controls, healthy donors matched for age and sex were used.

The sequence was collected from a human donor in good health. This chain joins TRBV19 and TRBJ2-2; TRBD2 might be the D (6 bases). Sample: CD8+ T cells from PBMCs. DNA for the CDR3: TGTGCCAGCGCCTGGGGGGTAAACACCGGGGAGCTGTTTTTT. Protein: CASAWGVNTGELFF.